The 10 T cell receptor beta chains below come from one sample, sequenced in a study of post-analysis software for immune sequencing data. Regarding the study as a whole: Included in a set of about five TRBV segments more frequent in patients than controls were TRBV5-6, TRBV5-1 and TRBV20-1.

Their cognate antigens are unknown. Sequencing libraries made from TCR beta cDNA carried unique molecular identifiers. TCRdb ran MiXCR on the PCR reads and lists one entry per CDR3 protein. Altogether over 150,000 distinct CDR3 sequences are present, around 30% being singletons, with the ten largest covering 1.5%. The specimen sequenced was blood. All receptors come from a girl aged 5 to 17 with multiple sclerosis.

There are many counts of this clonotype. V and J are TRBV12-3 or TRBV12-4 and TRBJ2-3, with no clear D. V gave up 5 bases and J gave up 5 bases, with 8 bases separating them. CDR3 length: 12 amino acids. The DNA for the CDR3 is TGTGCCAGCAGTATGACGGGAGATACGCAGTATTTT. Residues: CASSMTGDTQYF.

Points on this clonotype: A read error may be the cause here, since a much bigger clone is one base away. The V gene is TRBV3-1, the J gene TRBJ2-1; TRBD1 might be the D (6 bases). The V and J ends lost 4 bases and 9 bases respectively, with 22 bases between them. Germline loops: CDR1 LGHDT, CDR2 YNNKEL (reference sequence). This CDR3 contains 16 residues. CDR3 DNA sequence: TGTGCCAGCAGCCTATTATTCGGACAGCTTAACGGTGAGCAGTTCTTC. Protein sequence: CASSLLFGQLNGEQFF.

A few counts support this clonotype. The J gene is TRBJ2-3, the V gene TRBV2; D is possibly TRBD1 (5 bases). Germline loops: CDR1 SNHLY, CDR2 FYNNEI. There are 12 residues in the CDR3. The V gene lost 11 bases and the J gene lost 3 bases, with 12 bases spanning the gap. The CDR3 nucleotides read TGTGCCCTTACAGGTCAGACAGATACGCAGTATTTT. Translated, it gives CALTGQTDTQYF. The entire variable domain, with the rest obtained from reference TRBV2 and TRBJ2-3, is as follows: EPEVTQTPSHQVTQMGQEVILRCVPISNHLYFYWYRQILGQKVEFLVSFYNNEISEKSEIFDDQFSVERPDGSNFTLKIRSTKLEDSAMYFCALTGQTDTQYFGPGTRLTVL.

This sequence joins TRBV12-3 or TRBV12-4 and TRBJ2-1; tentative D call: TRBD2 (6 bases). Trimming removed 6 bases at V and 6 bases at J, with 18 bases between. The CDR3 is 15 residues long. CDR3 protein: CASSPRWEVCNEQFF. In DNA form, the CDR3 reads TGTGCCAGCAGCCCCAGGTGGGAGGTCTGCAATGAGCAGTTCTTC.

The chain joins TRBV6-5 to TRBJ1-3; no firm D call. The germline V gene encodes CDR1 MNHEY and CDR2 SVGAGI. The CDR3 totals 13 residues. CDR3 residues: CVTHNPAGNTIYF. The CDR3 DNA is TGTGTCACCCACAACCCGGCTGGAAACACCATATATTTT.

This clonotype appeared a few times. The CDR3 loop reads CSARENGYTF. In DNA, the CDR3 is TGCAGTGCTAGAGAGAATGGCTACACCTTC. V is TRBV20-1 and J is TRBJ1-2; D is uncertain. The CDR3 totals 10 residues. Trimming took off 0 bases at V and 6 bases at J, with 2 bases between the two ends. Germline values: CDR1 DFQATT, CDR2 SNEGSKA (reference sequence).

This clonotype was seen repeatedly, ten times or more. CDR3 in amino acids: CASSTGTGGAYNEQFF. CDR3 bases: TGTGCCAGCAGCACCGGGACAGGGGGCGCCTACAATGAGCAGTTCTTC. The chain employs TRBV7-8 and TRBJ2-1, with 12 bases matching TRBD1. The germline V gene has CDR1 SGHVS and CDR2 FQNEAQ. V trimming: 5 bases; J trimming: 2 bases; junction bases outside the gene matches: 4. The CDR3 consists of 16 residues.

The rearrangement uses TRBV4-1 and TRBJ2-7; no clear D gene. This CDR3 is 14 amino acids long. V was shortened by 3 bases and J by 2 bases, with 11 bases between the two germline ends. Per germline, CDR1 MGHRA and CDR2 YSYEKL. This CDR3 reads CASSQSLPPYEQYF. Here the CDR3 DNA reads TGCGCCAGCAGCCAGTCCCTTCCACCCTACGAGCAGTACTTC.

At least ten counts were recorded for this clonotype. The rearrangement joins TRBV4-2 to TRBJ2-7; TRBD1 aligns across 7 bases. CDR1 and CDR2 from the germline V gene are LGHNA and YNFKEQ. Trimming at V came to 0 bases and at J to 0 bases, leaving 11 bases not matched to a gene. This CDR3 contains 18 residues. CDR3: CASSQDPEGGRGSYEQYF. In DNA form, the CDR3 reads TGTGCCAGCAGCCAAGATCCCGAAGGGGGCAGGGGCTCCTACGAGCAGTACTTC.

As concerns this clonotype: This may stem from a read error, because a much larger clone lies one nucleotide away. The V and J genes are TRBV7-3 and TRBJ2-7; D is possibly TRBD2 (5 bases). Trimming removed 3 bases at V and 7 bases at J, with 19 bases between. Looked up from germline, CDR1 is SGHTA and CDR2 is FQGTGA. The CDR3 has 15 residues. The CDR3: CASSLRPGSGNEQYF. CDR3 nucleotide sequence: TGTGCCAGCAGCTTGAGGCCGGGGTCCGGGAATGAGCAGTACTTC.